One and the same sample provided the 20 T cell receptor beta chains below, sequenced in a study of Tregs in tolerant kidney transplant recipients (dated by TCRdb to between 2018 and 2021). The transplants used related donors along with nonmyeloablative bone marrow transplantation, and in the human trials mixed chimerism was transient. Library construction relied on the immunoSEQ multiplex PCR assay. TCRdb took over this immuneACCESS table, retaining in-frame rearrangements with V and J assigned. Such tables are incomplete; in checked studies, under half of the missing clones stem from an unresolved V gene, and the remainder is unexplained. In all, the sample holds under 90,000 clones, and roughly 91% of those were seen once. Around 1.6% of the sample goes to the ten largest clones. The sample in question was CD4+ T cells from blood (PBMCs), obtained 24 months after the transplant. The receptors shown here come from a human patient who received a combined kidney and bone marrow transplant. Following a transplant, some T cells may be graft donor cells, not patient cells.

This chain joins TRBV7-2 and TRBJ1-3; TRBD1 might be the D (5 bases). Germline values: CDR1 SGHTA, CDR2 FQGNSA. V was trimmed by 3 bases and J by 4 bases, leaving 10 bases between them. The CDR3 is 14 residues long. The CDR3 DNA sequence: TGTGCCAGCAGCTTGGCAGGGTCCGGAAACACCATATATTTT. It yields the protein CASSLAGSGNTIYF.

The J gene is TRBJ1-5, the V gene TRBV18, with 8 bases fitting TRBD1. After removal of 5 bases from V and 2 bases from J, the junction contained 2 bases not matched to a gene. Germline-derived CDR1 and CDR2 are KGHSH and LQKENI. This CDR3 region has 14 residues. The CDR3 nucleotides read TGTGCCAGCTCATCGACAGGGGGCAATCAGCCCCAGCATTTT. It encodes CASSSTGGNQPQHF.

V usage is TRBV6-6 and J usage is TRBJ2-7; weak D call: TRBD2 (6 bases). V lost 0 bases, J lost 6 bases, and 12 bases lay in between. In germline, CDR1 is MNHNY, CDR2 SVGAGI (reference sequence). The CDR3 totals 14 residues. CDR3 bases: TGTGCCAGCAGTTACTCACCTAGCGAGGGCGAGCAGTACTTC. Its translation: CASSYSPSEGEQYF.

About this clone itself: A junction boundary mismatches the germline segment, possibly from a read error. V is TRBV10-3 and J is TRBJ2-1, with 8 positions matching TRBD2. The CDR3 has 15 amino acids. Germline V gene sequence: CDR1 ENHRY, CDR2 SYGVKD. CDR3 loop: CASSTEYRTSHEQFF. The CDR3 DNA is TGTGCCAGCAGTACCGAATATCGGACTAGCCATGAGCAGTTCTTC.

V is TRBV5-4 and J is TRBJ2-3, with 9 bases that match TRBD2. The CDR3 runs 16 residues. V was clipped by 1 base and J by 2 bases; unmatched bases: 5. The germline V gene has CDR1 SGHNT and CDR2 YYREEE (reference sequence). CDR3 sequence reads: CASSLWLAGITDTQYF. The CDR3 nucleotides read TGTGCCAGCAGCTTGTGGCTAGCGGGGATCACAGATACGCAGTATTTT.

This clone has just a few counts. The rearrangement links TRBV6-5 to TRBJ2-7, with D possibly matching TRBD2 (6 bases). Germline CDR1 is MNHEY and CDR2 is SVGAGI. The V end lost 5 bases, the J end lost 6 bases, and 8 bases lay between the germline ends. There are 11 residues in the CDR3. The CDR3 DNA sequence: TGTGCCAGCAGTGGAGGGTTCGAGCAGTACTTC. It encodes CASSGGFEQYF.

As for this clone: Other nucleotide sequences from this sample produce the same CDR3. The chain combines TRBV6-4 with TRBJ1-6, with 10 bases identical to TRBD1. The J segment lost 13 bases and the V segment lost 6 bases, leaving 12 bases of the junction unmatched. Looked up from germline, CDR1 is MRHNA and CDR2 is SNTAGT. The CDR3 has 15 amino acids. This CDR3 reads CASSVTGGTESPLHF. The CDR3, as DNA: TGTGCCAGCAGCGTGACAGGGGGCACAGAATCCCCCCTCCACTTT.

The V gene is TRBV19, the J gene TRBJ2-1; D unresolved. CDR1 and CDR2 from the germline V gene are LNHDA and SQIVND (reference sequence). The CDR3 sequence is 16 residues long. V lost 7 bases, J lost 2 bases, and 18 bases lay in between. CDR3 loop: CASKPFHPGTYNEQFF. DNA for the CDR3: TGTGCCAGTAAACCCTTTCATCCGGGTACCTACAATGAGCAGTTCTTC.

This chain joins TRBV9 and TRBJ1-3, with D perhaps TRBD1 (5 bases). The length of the CDR3 is 16 residues. The germline V and J ends were trimmed by 0 bases and 3 bases, with 13 bases remaining between them. Germline CDR1 and CDR2: SGDLS and YYNGEE. DNA of the CDR3: TGTGCCAGCAGCGTAGACCCAGGGCCTAGTGGAAACACCATATATTTT. Protein product: CASSVDPGPSGNTIYF.

The gene calls are TRBV15 and TRBJ2-7; D is uncertain. V lost 3 bases, J lost 1 base, and 16 bases lay in between. Per germline, CDR1 LNHNV and CDR2 YYDKDF (reference sequence). This CDR3 comprises 16 residues. The CDR3 sequence is CATSSLLRGPSYEQYF. The CDR3 bases are TGTGCCACCAGCAGCCTCCTTAGAGGTCCATCCTACGAGCAGTACTTC.

V usage is TRBV5-1 and J usage is TRBJ2-3; the D gene is possibly TRBD1 (5 bases). Trimming shortened V by 1 base and J by 2 bases, and 14 bases separated the two germline ends. CDR1 and CDR2 (germline): SGHRS, YFSETQ. CDR3 size: 16 residues. The CDR3 region has the DNA TGCGCCAGCAGCTTGAGTGGTACAGGTCACACAGATACGCAGTATTTT. This sequence encodes CASSLSGTGHTDTQYF.

The chain couples TRBV30 to TRBJ2-7, with D uncertain. The germline V and J ends were trimmed by 3 bases and 4 bases, with 7 bases remaining between them. Germline V gene data show CDR1 as GTSNPN and CDR2 as SVGIG (reference sequence). The CDR3 is 11 amino acids. The CDR3: CAWSGSYEQYF. The CDR3 DNA sequence: TGTGCCTGGAGCGGGTCTTACGAGCAGTACTTC.

J is TRBJ2-7 and V is TRBV6-6, with 8 bases identical to TRBD1. Germline CDR1 and CDR2: MNHNY and SVGAGI (reference sequence). The V gene end was trimmed by 6 bases and the J gene end by 4 bases; junction bases not matched to a gene: 5. There are 13 residues in the CDR3. The CDR3 loop is CASRRQGWYEQYF. CDR3 coding DNA: TGTGCCAGCAGACGACAGGGGTGGTACGAGCAGTACTTC.

V and J are TRBV13 and TRBJ2-7, with TRBD2 matching 10 bases. This CDR3 has 16 amino acids. Germline V CDR1 and CDR2: PRHDT, FYEKMQ (reference sequence). V shed 6 bases, J shed 0 bases, and the junction held 8 bases outside the gene matches. The CDR3 DNA follows: TGTGCCAGCAGTCTTGTAGCGGGAGGAAGCTCCTACGAGCAGTACTTC. Its translation: CASSLVAGGSSYEQYF.

This chain connects TRBV29-1 to TRBJ2-3; a possible D gene is TRBD2 (5 bases). Looked up from germline, CDR1 is SQVTM and CDR2 is ANQGSEA. This CDR3 is built from 12 residues. The CDR3 loop is CSFSGNTDTQYF. CDR3 DNA: TGCAGTTTTTCCGGGAACACAGATACGCAGTATTTT.

The chain uses TRBV7-2 and TRBJ2-1; TRBD2 aligns across 12 bases. The CDR3 spans 16 residues. Trimming took 3 bases from V and 5 from J; bases not matched to a gene: 5. CDR1 and CDR2 from the germline V gene are SGHTA and FQGNSA. The CDR3 DNA follows: TGTGCCAGCAGCTTCCGGCTAGCGGGAGGGAACAATGAGCAGTTCTTC. Translating it yields CASSFRLAGGNNEQFF.

This clone showed up just a few times. This rearrangement joins TRBV10-3 to TRBJ2-7; a weak D match, TRBD1 (6 bases). Germline assignment: CDR1 ENHRY and CDR2 SYGVKD. Deletions cut 7 bases from V and 7 bases from J, with 20 bases between. This CDR3 is 14 amino acids long. CDR3 DNA: TGTGCCATCATACCCGGCCCGGACAGCTGGGAGCAGTACTTC. Translated, it gives CAIIPGPDSWEQYF.

The CDR3 DNA is TGTGCCAGCAGCTTAGGGGGGGGACAGAACACTGAAGCTTTCTTT. It is translated as CASSLGGGQNTEAFF. V usage is TRBV11-3 and J usage is TRBJ1-1; D might be TRBD1 (6 bases). CDR3 length equals 15 residues. Germline-derived CDR1 and CDR2 are SGHNT and YENEEA. Trimming pared 1 base from V and 1 base from J, leaving 10 bases between.

This clone turned up a few times. V and J are TRBV7-2 and TRBJ1-1; TRBD1 aligns across 8 bases. This CDR3 region has 14 residues. The V and J ends lost 0 bases and 4 bases, in that order; junction bases with no gene match: 1. CDR1 is SGHTA and CDR2 is FQGNSA in the germline V gene. DNA for the CDR3: TGTGCCAGCAGCTTAGCAACAGGGGGCACTGAAGCTTTCTTT. Translating gives CASSLATGGTEAFF.

V gene TRBV19 combines with J gene TRBJ1-5; D is possibly TRBD1 (5 bases). Germline-derived CDR1 and CDR2 are LNHDA and SQIVND (reference sequence). CDR3 length: 15 amino acids. V was pared by 4 bases and J by 2 bases, with 12 bases between. Here the CDR3 reads CASSTRGVGNQPQHF. For the CDR3, the DNA is TGTGCCAGTAGTACCCGGGGGGTGGGCAATCAGCCCCAGCATTTT.